Included here is one T cell receptor (beta chain) sequence, with context. Authors' analysis steps: Counts of nucleated cells, estimated from reference gene primer amplification, were obtained. TCRdb keeps only in-frame clones here, not all; method: immunoSEQ multiplex PCR. That table furnishes V, J and clone size, whereas the DNA furnished D and trimming. The table records tens of thousands of clones, around 83% of them present only once. Germline CDR1 is DFQATT and CDR2 is SNEGSKA (reference sequence). The ends were cut back, 6 bases at V and 6 bases at J, with 12 bases in the middle. There are 11 residues in the CDR3. The data stem from a study of blood T cell repertoires in COVID-19. For the study at large: Acute-phase and convalescent COVID-19 samples originated in the United States, Italy and Spain. Nucleic acid was either cDNA or gDNA, and it came from T cells, B-cell-depleted T cells, or PBMCs.

This clonotype was obtained from a man between 60 and 75 years old with active COVID-19. Sample: peripheral blood. The chain is built from TRBV20-1 and TRBJ2-7; D not certain. CDR3 in DNA: TGCAGTGCCGCGTCGGTTCCCGAGCAGTACTTC. Its protein product is CSAASVPEQYF.